What follows are 20 T cell receptor beta chains derived from one specimen sequenced in a study of glioma-infiltrating T cells after dendritic cell vaccination (dated by TCRdb to about 2016). Libraries were constructed by the immunoSEQ multiplex PCR assay. Held by TCRdb, this immuneACCESS table contains in-frame sequences only and omits some clones. Under half of the omission traces to an unresolved V gene where checked; the cause of the rest is unknown. The sample data list 60,000 or so clones, and roughly 86% of these were observed just once. The ten largest account for 11% of the sample. The sample's time point label is to be understood as: after dendritic cell vaccination, including at tumor progression/relapse. Material: blood, obtained after dendritic cell vaccination. These receptors were taken from a human donor with glioblastoma.

The V gene is TRBV6-5, the J gene TRBJ1-1; D is unresolved. The germline gives CDR1 MNHEY, CDR2 SVGAGI. This CDR3 is 15 amino acids long. V was clipped by 4 bases and J by 4 bases, with 16 bases between them. CDR3 amino acids: CASSSRLPTATEAFF. The CDR3, as DNA: TGTGCCAGCAGTTCCAGACTGCCGACGGCCACTGAAGCTTTCTTT.

The chain carries TRBV7-3 and TRBJ2-3, with 9 bases lining up with TRBD2. After removal of 2 bases from V and 4 bases from J, the junction contained 4 bases not matched to a gene. Germline CDR1 reads SGHTA; CDR2 reads FQGTGA. The CDR3 covers 15 residues. CDR3 in amino acids: CASSLGAGGPDTQYF. The CDR3 region has the DNA TGTGCCAGCAGCTTAGGAGCGGGAGGCCCAGATACGCAGTATTTT. Supplemented by reference TRBV7-3 and TRBJ2-3, the full variable domain reads GAGVSQTPSNKVTEKGKYVELRCDPISGHTALYWYRQSLGQGPEFLIYFQGTGAADDSGLPNDRFFAVRPEGSVSTLKIQRTERGDSAVYLCASSLGAGGPDTQYFGPGTRLTVL.

The CDR3 loop is CASRDRNTEAFF. The CDR3 DNA follows: TGTGCCAGCAGAGACAGGAACACTGAAGCTTTCTTT. The J gene is TRBJ1-1, the V gene TRBV27, with D perhaps TRBD1 (5 bases). This CDR3 is built from 12 residues. V dropped 6 bases and J dropped 1 base, with 6 bases sitting between them. Looked up from germline, CDR1 is MNHEY and CDR2 is SMNVEV (reference sequence).

This clone was recorded only once. The gene calls are TRBV10-3 and TRBJ1-2; a weak D match, TRBD1 (5 bases). CDR1 is ENHRY, CDR2 SYGVKD, per germline. V was clipped by 0 bases and J by 4 bases, with 9 bases between them. The CDR3 runs 14 residues. The CDR3 loop is CAISESRQFYGYTF. DNA for the CDR3: TGTGCCATCAGTGAGTCAAGACAGTTCTATGGCTACACCTTC.

The chain employs TRBV4-3 and TRBJ1-6; TRBD1 might be the D (6 bases). The V gene's germline CDR1 is LGHNA and CDR2 YSLEER. The CDR3 has 16 residues. V lost 1 base and J 0 bases, leaving 7 bases between the germline ends. As DNA, the CDR3 is TGCGCCAGCAGCCAAGGGGGGCGCTCCTATAATTCACCCCTCCACTTT. Translating it yields CASSQGGRSYNSPLHF.

The chain carries TRBV7-2 and TRBJ1-4; 9 bases are shared with TRBD1. CDR1 is SGHTA, CDR2 FQGNSA, per germline. Trimming took 2 bases from V and 8 from J; bases not matched to a gene: 6. The CDR3 is 15 amino acids. This chain's CDR3 is CASSLSVTGGEKLFF. The CDR3, as DNA: TGTGCCAGCAGCTTATCTGTCACAGGGGGCGAAAAACTGTTTTTT. Combining the CDR3 with reference TRBV7-2 and TRBJ1-4 gives the whole variable domain GAGVSQSPSNKVTEKGKDVELRCDPISGHTALYWYRQSLGQGLEFLIYFQGNSAPDKSGLPSDRFSAERTGGSVSTLTIQRTQQEDSAVYLCASSLSVTGGEKLFFGSGTQLSVL.

The gene calls are TRBV30 and TRBJ1-6, with 8 bases fitting TRBD1. From germline, CDR1 is GTSNPN and CDR2 SVGIG (reference sequence). The CDR3 is 13 residues long. V dropped 4 bases and J dropped 9; count of bases not matched to a gene: 5. The CDR3 loop reads CAWKTGTGSPLHF. Written as DNA, the CDR3 is TGTGCCTGGAAAACCGGGACAGGTTCACCCCTCCACTTT.

V usage is TRBV9 and J usage is TRBJ1-1, with 10 bases identical to TRBD1. Unmatched junction bases numbered 2, after V lost 2 bases and J lost 1 base. The CDR3 is 15 amino acids. Germline V lookup: CDR1 SGDLS, CDR2 YYNGEE. In nucleotides, the CDR3 is TGTGCCAGCAGCGTGGGGACAGGGGCGAACACTGAAGCTTTCTTT. Protein: CASSVGTGANTEAFF.

The chain carries TRBV7-9 and TRBJ2-7; perhaps TRBD1 as D (7 bases). Germline V gene lookup returns CDR1 SEHNR and CDR2 FQNEAQ (reference sequence). This CDR3 has 15 residues. Trimming took off 8 bases at V and 4 bases at J, with 21 bases between the two ends. This chain's CDR3 is CASLKGAGSQYEQYF. The CDR3 DNA reads as TGTGCCAGCCTAAAGGGGGCGGGGAGCCAGTACGAGCAGTACTTC.

The V call is TRBV6-5, the J call TRBJ1-4, with a weak D call TRBD1 (6 bases). Deletions cut 10 bases from V and 7 bases from J, with 19 bases between. Looked up from germline, CDR1 is MNHEY and CDR2 is SVGAGI. The CDR3 extends over 14 amino acids. CDR3 protein: CATKPAGGGEKLFF. The CDR3 DNA reads TGTGCCACCAAACCAGCGGGGGGCGGTGAAAAACTGTTTTTT.

The chain uses TRBV23-1 and TRBJ2-7, with 14 bases matching TRBD2. TRBV23-1 carries the ORF label, with uncertain function. The length of the CDR3 is 20 residues. With 2 bases clipped from V and 1 base from J, the junction kept 13 bases outside the gene matches. The CDR3 DNA is TGCGCCAGCAGTCAACCCCCTCCGGGACTAGCGGGAGTTTCTTCCTACGAGCAGTACTTC. Translated, it gives CASSQPPPGLAGVSSYEQYF.

The chain employs TRBV18 and TRBJ2-3, with 10 bases aligning to TRBD2. Germline V gene lookup returns CDR1 KGHSH and CDR2 LQKENI. The V segment lost 2 bases and the J segment 4 bases; nucleotides outside the gene matches: 3. This CDR3 region has 15 residues. The CDR3 DNA reads TGTGCCAGCTCACCAAAAGCGGGAGGGCCAGATACGCAGTATTTT. Protein: CASSPKAGGPDTQYF.

The chain couples TRBV29-1 to TRBJ2-7, with TRBD1 matching 8 bases. The CDR3 loop spans 12 amino acids. V was pared by 4 bases and J by 7 bases, with 6 bases of the junction left unmatched. Germline V lookup: CDR1 SQVTM, CDR2 ANQGSEA. CDR3 DNA sequence: TGCAGCGTTGCCCAGGGGGCAGGGGAGCAGTACTTC. Protein product: CSVAQGAGEQYF.

The chain joins TRBV7-9 to TRBJ2-5; no clear D. The germline V and J ends were trimmed by 4 bases and 7 bases, with 19 bases remaining between them. Germline V gene data show CDR1 as SEHNR and CDR2 as FQNEAQ (reference sequence). The CDR3 consists of 15 residues. The CDR3 bases are TGTGCCAGCAGCTACTCGACCCTGACCTCAGGGACCCAGTACTTC. Its translation: CASSYSTLTSGTQYF.

In its sample, this clone was seen once. The chain employs TRBV5-5 and TRBJ1-1, with 9 positions matching TRBD1. The germline CDR1 and CDR2 sequences are SGHKS and YYEKEE (reference sequence). This CDR3 region has 17 residues. V shed 2 bases and J 0 bases; nucleotides not matched to a gene: 8. CDR3 in DNA: TGTGCCAGCAGCTTAATCGGGACAGGGTTCATGAACACTGAAGCTTTCTTT. Protein product: CASSLIGTGFMNTEAFF.

The rearrangement links TRBV7-9 to TRBJ2-7; 10 bases are a match to TRBD2. The V gene's germline CDR1 is SEHNR and CDR2 FQNEAQ (reference sequence). V dropped 5 bases and J dropped 3; count of bases not matched to a gene: 10. This CDR3 spans 16 amino acids. CDR3 nucleotide sequence: TGTGCCAGCAGCCCGCGGACTAGCGGACACTACTACGAGCAGTACTTC. Protein product: CASSPRTSGHYYEQYF.

This clone is a singleton in its sample. The chain combines TRBV7-2 with TRBJ2-1, with 12 bases that match TRBD2. CDR3 length equals 13 residues. Germline CDR1 reads SGHTA; CDR2 reads FQGNSA. V lost 11 bases and J lost 5; bases outside the gene matches: 4. In DNA, the CDR3 is TGTGCCGTTAGACTAGCGGGGGACAATGAGCAGTTCTTC. Its protein is CAVRLAGDNEQFF.

V and J are TRBV5-1 and TRBJ2-5, with 16 nucleotides matching TRBD2. The CDR3 is made up of 18 amino acids. The J segment lost 5 bases and the V segment lost 3 bases, leaving 10 bases of the junction unmatched. Per the germline V gene, CDR1 is SGHRS and CDR2 is YFSETQ. As DNA, the CDR3 is TGCGCCAGCAGCTCGGGACTAGCGGGGGGGCCTTTTGGGGAGACCCAGTACTTC. It translates to CASSSGLAGGPFGETQYF.

J is TRBJ2-2 and V is TRBV15, with 7 bases fitting TRBD2. The ends lost 0 bases at V and 4 bases at J; junction bases unmatched: 8. Per the germline V gene, CDR1 is LNHNV and CDR2 is YYDKDF (reference sequence). The CDR3 is 17 amino acids. Here the CDR3 DNA reads TGTGCCACCAGCAGAGATCAAGGGCAGCGGGGCACCGGGGAGCTGTTTTTT. Protein product: CATSRDQGQRGTGELFF.

J is TRBJ1-2 and V is TRBV19, with D unresolved. Trimming removed 5 bases at V and 7 bases at J, with 14 bases between. CDR1 is LNHDA and CDR2 is SQIVND in the germline V gene (reference sequence). This CDR3 comprises 13 residues. The CDR3 is CASSFGGDSGYTF. As DNA, the CDR3 is TGTGCCAGTAGTTTCGGCGGGGATAGTGGCTACACCTTC.